This T cell receptor beta chain was captured in a study of blood T cell repertoires in COVID-19. The overall study: Both acute and convalescent COVID-19 samples were obtained from the United States, Italy and Spain. T cells, B-cell-depleted T cells, or PBMCs provided the cDNA or gDNA that served as material.

Enrolment of Seattle patients took place during active infection, and they were followed longitudinally. Sequencing was performed with immunoSEQ multiplex PCR; in TCRdb, only in-frame clones are kept and a portion is missing. This sample yields 230,000 or so clones, of which roughly 79% are seen a single time; 7.5% belongs to the top ten. CDR3 length: 14 residues. V was clipped by 6 bases and J by 4 bases; unmatched bases: 6. Germline CDR1 SGHKS, CDR2 YYEKEE (reference sequence). Sequenced input: peripheral blood. The chain recombines TRBV5-5 with TRBJ2-7; 11 bases agree with TRBD2. The receptor was isolated from a woman of 80 years or more with COVID-19, enrolled during active disease. The CDR3 bases are TGTGCCAGCACTTTTCTAGCGGGAGGATACGAGCAGTACTTC. It specifies CASTFLAGGYEQYF.